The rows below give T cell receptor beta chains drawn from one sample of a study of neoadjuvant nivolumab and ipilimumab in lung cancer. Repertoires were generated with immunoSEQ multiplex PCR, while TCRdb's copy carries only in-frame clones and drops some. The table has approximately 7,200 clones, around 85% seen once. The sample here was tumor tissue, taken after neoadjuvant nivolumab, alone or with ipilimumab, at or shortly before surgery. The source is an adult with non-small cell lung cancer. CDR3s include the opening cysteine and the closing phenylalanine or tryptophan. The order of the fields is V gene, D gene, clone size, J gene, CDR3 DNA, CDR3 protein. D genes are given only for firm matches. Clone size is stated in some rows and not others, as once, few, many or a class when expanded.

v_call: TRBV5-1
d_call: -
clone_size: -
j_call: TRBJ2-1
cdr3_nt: TGCGCCAGCAGCTTGGATTCCTTTGAGCAGTTCTTC
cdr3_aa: CASSLDSFEQFF

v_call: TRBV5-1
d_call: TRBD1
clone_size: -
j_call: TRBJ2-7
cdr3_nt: TGCGCCAGCAGCGTCGGACAGGGGGCCAACGAGCAGTACTTC
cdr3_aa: CASSVGQGANEQYF

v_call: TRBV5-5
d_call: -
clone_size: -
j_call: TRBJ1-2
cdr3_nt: TGTGCCAGCACCCACCTCGGCAGGGTAGGTGGCTACACCTTC
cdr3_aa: CASTHLGRVGGYTF

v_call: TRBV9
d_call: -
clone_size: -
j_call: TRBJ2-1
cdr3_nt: TGTGCCAGCAGCGTAAACTCAGGGCAGGGGAATGAGCAGTTCTTC
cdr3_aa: CASSVNSGQGNEQFF

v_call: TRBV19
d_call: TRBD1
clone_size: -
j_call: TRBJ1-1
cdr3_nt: TGTGCCAGTAGTACCCAAGGGGGCAGAATTGGGAGCACTGAAGCTTTCTTT
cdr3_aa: CASSTQGGRIGSTEAFF

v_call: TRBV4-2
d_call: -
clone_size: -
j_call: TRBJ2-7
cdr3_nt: TGTGCCAGCAGCCAAGATCGAGACGTAGGGAACTACGAGCAGTACTTC
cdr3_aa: CASSQDRDVGNYEQYF

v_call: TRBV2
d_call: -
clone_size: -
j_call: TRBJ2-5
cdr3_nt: TGTGCCAGCAGTGAAATTGAGACCCAGTACTTC
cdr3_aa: CASSEIETQYF

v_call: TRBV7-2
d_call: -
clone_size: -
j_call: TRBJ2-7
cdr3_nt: TGTGCCAGCAGCCTTGGGGGCCCGAGGTCCTACGAGCAGTACTTC
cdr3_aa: CASSLGGPRSYEQYF

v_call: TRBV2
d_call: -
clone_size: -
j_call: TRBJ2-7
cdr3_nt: TGTGCCAGCAGCAGGGTTCTTTCCTACGAGCAGTACTTC
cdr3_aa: CASSRVLSYEQYF

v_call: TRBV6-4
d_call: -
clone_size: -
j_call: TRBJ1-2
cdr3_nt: TGTGCCAGCAGTGACTCGACGGACATGGACGAGGGCTACACCTTC
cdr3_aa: CASSDSTDMDEGYTF

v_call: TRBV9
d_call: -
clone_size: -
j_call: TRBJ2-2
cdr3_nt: TGTGCCAGCAGCGTAGAGATCGGGAACACCGGGGAGCTGTTTTTT
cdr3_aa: CASSVEIGNTGELFF

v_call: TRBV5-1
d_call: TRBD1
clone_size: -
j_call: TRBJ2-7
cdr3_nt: TGCGCCAGCAGCCCCGGACAGGGGGGGTACGAGCAGTACTTC
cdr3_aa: CASSPGQGGYEQYF

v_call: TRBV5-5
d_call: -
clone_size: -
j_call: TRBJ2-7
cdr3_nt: TGTGCCAGCAGTTTCGGGTTTCAGAGCTACGAGCAGTACTTC
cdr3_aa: CASSFGFQSYEQYF

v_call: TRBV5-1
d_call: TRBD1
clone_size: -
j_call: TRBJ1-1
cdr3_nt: TGCGCCAGCAGCTTAAATTCAGGGGGCGTCACTGAAGCTTTCTTT
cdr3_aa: CASSLNSGGVTEAFF

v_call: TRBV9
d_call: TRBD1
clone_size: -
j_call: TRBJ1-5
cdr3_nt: TGTGCCAGCAGCCCCGGGACAGGGATGGGTCAGCCCCAGCATTTT
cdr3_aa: CASSPGTGMGQPQHF

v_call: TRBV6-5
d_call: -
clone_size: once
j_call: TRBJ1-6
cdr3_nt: TGTGCCAGCAGCCAACGGAGGGGTATAGGTTCACCCCTCCACTTT
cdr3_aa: CASSQRRGIGSPLHF

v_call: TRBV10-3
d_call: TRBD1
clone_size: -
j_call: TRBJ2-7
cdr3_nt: TGTGCCATCAGTGAGTCGTCAGGGGGCTTCTACGAGCAGTACTTC
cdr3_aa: CAISESSGGFYEQYF

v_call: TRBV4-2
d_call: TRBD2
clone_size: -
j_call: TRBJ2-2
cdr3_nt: TGTGCCAGCAGCCTGAACCCCGGACTAGTCGCGAACACCGGGGAGCTGTTTTTT
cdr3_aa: CASSLNPGLVANTGELFF

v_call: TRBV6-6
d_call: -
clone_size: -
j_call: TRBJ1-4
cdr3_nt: TGTGCCAGCAGTTACTCGGGCAGGGGACCTAATGAAAAACTGTTTTTT
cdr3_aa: CASSYSGRGPNEKLFF

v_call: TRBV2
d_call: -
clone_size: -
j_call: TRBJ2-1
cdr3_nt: TGTGCCAGCAGTTATAGACAGACTACAATCTTCGATGAGCAGTTCTTC
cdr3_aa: CASSYRQTTIFDEQFF

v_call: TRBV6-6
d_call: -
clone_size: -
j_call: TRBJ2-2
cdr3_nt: TGTGCCAGCAGTTACACGGACACCGCCACCGGGGAGCTGTTTTTT
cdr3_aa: CASSYTDTATGELFF

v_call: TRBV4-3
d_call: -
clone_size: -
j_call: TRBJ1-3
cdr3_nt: TGCGCCAGCAGCCAAGATGGAGGCCCTGGAAACACCATATATTTT
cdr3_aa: CASSQDGGPGNTIYF